This entry lists 31 T cell receptor beta chains sequenced from one sample in a study of cytotoxic CD8 clonotypes in ibrutinib-treated CLL. Clones were sequenced by immunoSEQ multiplex PCR, and TCRdb holds only the in-frame ones, with some missing. In the table there are about 300,000 clones, roughly three quarters of which are singletons. The sample in question was PBMCs, obtained at disease progression, from a patient treated with ibrutinib. These receptors were obtained from a human donor with chronic lymphocytic leukemia.

Only one count was recorded for this clone. Other nucleotide sequences in the sample specify the same CDR3. This sequence joins TRBV10-3 and TRBJ2-1, with TRBD2 identical over 8 bases. Germline loops: CDR1 ENHRY, CDR2 SYGVKD. This CDR3 is built from 15 residues. With V trimmed by 3 bases and J by 10 bases, 11 bases remained unmatched. The CDR3: CAISDRTSLRLEQFF. DNA of the CDR3: TGTGCCATCAGTGACCGGACTAGCCTAAGATTGGAGCAGTTCTTC.

This clone turned up a few times. The chain uses TRBV6-5 and TRBJ2-2; 7 bases align to TRBD1. The junction had 8 bases not matched to a gene; V was cut back by 6 bases and J by 4 bases. The CDR3 is made up of 15 amino acids. Germline CDR1 MNHEY, CDR2 SVGAGI. CDR3 loop: CASSPGGPGTGELFF. CDR3 nucleotide sequence: TGTGCCAGCAGCCCAGGGGGTCCCGGCACCGGGGAGCTGTTTTTT.

This sequence joins TRBV5-6 and TRBJ2-2, with 7 positions matching TRBD2. The CDR3 loop spans 15 amino acids. V was clipped by 2 bases and J by 4 bases; unmatched bases: 5. Germline assignment: CDR1 SGHDT and CDR2 YYEEEE. The CDR3 here is CASSFPGGFTGELFF. CDR3 DNA: TGTGCCAGCAGCTTCCCCGGGGGGTTCACCGGGGAGCTGTTTTTT.

J is TRBJ2-7 and V is TRBV10-2; D is perhaps TRBD1 or TRBD2 (5 bases each). Germline assignment: CDR1 WSHSY and CDR2 SAAADI. The CDR3 runs to 14 residues. V gave up 6 bases and J gave up 2 bases, with 14 bases separating them. Here the CDR3 DNA reads TGCGCCAGCAGCGGGGACGGCCGCCCCTACGAGCAGTACTTC. Translated, it gives CASSGDGRPYEQYF.

V gene TRBV5-5 combines with J gene TRBJ2-7, with a tentative D call TRBD1 (6 bases). Germline loops: CDR1 SGHKS, CDR2 YYEKEE (reference sequence). This CDR3 is built from 15 residues. V dropped 5 bases and J dropped 7 bases, with 22 bases sitting between them. The CDR3 nucleotides read TGTGCCAGCAGGGGGGTGACAGGTACTATTTCTGAGCAGTACTTC. Residues: CASRGVTGTISEQYF.

V and J are TRBV10-3 and TRBJ1-1; D possibly corresponds to TRBD1 (5 bases). Per germline, CDR1 ENHRY and CDR2 SYGVKD. The CDR3 extends over 11 amino acids. V shed 6 bases and J shed 5 bases, with 7 bases lying between them. This CDR3 is CAISRDTEAFF. The DNA for the CDR3 is TGTGCCATCAGCAGGGATACTGAAGCTTTCTTT.

This clone came up a few times. This chain connects TRBV6-5 to TRBJ2-7; D is unclear. Germline loops: CDR1 MNHEY, CDR2 SVGAGI. The CDR3 has 16 amino acids. Trimming removed 0 bases from V and 0 bases from J, with 12 bases in between. CDR3 region: CASSYSVPWGSYEQYF. CDR3 coding DNA: TGTGCCAGCAGTTACTCAGTTCCTTGGGGCTCCTACGAGCAGTACTTC.

The chain has TRBV4-3 and TRBJ2-7; 7 bases are shared with TRBD2. Trimming cost V 3 bases and J 5 bases; bases outside gene matches: 7. Germline CDR1 reads LGHNA; CDR2 reads YSLEER. The CDR3 contains 14 residues. CDR3 residues: CASSHYRLADEQYF. CDR3 DNA sequence: TGCGCCAGCAGCCATTATAGACTAGCAGACGAGCAGTACTTC.

DNA for the CDR3: TGCGCCAGCGGCGGCGGGTTGCGGGGATATAGCACAGATACGCAGTATTTT. Translation gives CASGGGLRGYSTDTQYF. The rearrangement links TRBV4-1 to TRBJ2-3, with TRBD2 as a possible D gene (6 bases). Germline lookup yields CDR1 MGHRA and CDR2 YSYEKL. The ends were cut back, 8 bases at V and 0 bases at J, with 21 bases in the middle. CDR3 length equals 17 residues.

V usage is TRBV11-2 and J usage is TRBJ1-2, with D perhaps TRBD1 (6 bases). Trimming stripped 2 bases from V and 3 bases from J, with 7 bases between. Germline-derived CDR1 and CDR2 are SGHAT and FQNNGV. This CDR3 contains 13 residues. CDR3 residues: CASSLRQDYGYTF. The CDR3 region has the DNA TGTGCCAGCAGCTTAAGACAGGACTATGGCTACACCTTC.

The rearrangement links TRBV5-1 to TRBJ1-4; TRBD1 matches 9 bases. This CDR3 spans 15 amino acids. V gave up 4 bases and J gave up 2 bases; unmatched junction bases: 3. Germline values: CDR1 SGHRS, CDR2 YFSETQ. The CDR3 coding sequence is TGCGCCAGCAGCCGTGGGACAGGGACTAATGAAAAACTGTTTTTT. Amino acids: CASSRGTGTNEKLFF.

The rearrangement joins TRBV19 to TRBJ2-1, with D hard to call. The V gene lost 2 bases and the J gene lost 0 bases, with 5 bases spanning the gap. This CDR3 has 14 residues. The germline gives CDR1 LNHDA, CDR2 SQIVND (reference sequence). CDR3 sequence: CASSITSSYNEQFF. The CDR3 DNA is TGTGCCAGTAGTATAACCAGCTCCTACAATGAGCAGTTCTTC. The variable domain in full, completed from reference TRBV19 and TRBJ2-1, reads DGGITQSPKYLFRKEGQNVTLSCEQNLNHDAMYWYRQDPGQGLRLIYYSQIVNDFQKGDIAEGYSVSREKKESFPLTVTSAQKNPTAFYLCASSITSSYNEQFFGPGTRLTVL.

The V gene is TRBV4-3, the J gene TRBJ1-1, with no clear D. Germline lookup yields CDR1 LGHNA and CDR2 YSLEER. Trimming shortened V by 0 bases and J by 1 base, and 21 bases separated the two germline ends. The CDR3 is 19 amino acids. The CDR3 here is CASSQDNPQHRRSNTEAFF. The CDR3 nucleotides read TGCGCCAGCAGCCAAGATAATCCCCAACACCGGAGGTCGAACACTGAAGCTTTCTTT.

The gene calls are TRBV14 and TRBJ1-2, with D possibly matching TRBD1 (5 bases). The CDR3 length is 15 residues. Trimming removed 4 bases at V and 2 bases at J, with 14 bases between. CDR1 SGHDN and CDR2 FVKESK come from the germline V gene. This chain's CDR3 is CASSRAGKGNYGYTF. CDR3 in DNA: TGTGCCAGCAGCCGGGCCGGGAAGGGGAACTATGGCTACACCTTC.

The chain couples TRBV9 to TRBJ2-7; 13 nucleotides line up with TRBD2. The CDR3 is 15 amino acids. From germline, CDR1 is SGDLS and CDR2 YYNGEE. J gave up 1 base and V 9 bases, and 7 bases lay outside the gene matches. The CDR3 bases are TGTGCCATTGAACTAGCGGGAGGGAATTCCTACGAGCAGTACTTC. It specifies CAIELAGGNSYEQYF.

The J gene is TRBJ2-5, the V gene TRBV5-1; D is possibly TRBD1 (6 bases). Per germline, CDR1 SGHRS and CDR2 YFSETQ. Deletions cut 3 bases from V and 0 bases from J, with 12 bases between. The CDR3 covers 15 residues. The CDR3 spells CASSWGTSYQETQYF. DNA of the CDR3: TGCGCCAGCAGCTGGGGGACATCATACCAAGAGACCCAGTACTTC. Full variable domain (missing parts from reference TRBV5-1 and TRBJ2-5): KAGVTQTPRYLIKTRGQQVTLSCSPISGHRSVSWYQQTPGQGLQFLFEYFSETQRNKGNFPGRFSGRQFSNSRSEMNVSTLELGDSALYLCASSWGTSYQETQYFGPGTRLLVL.

The chain uses TRBV29-1 and TRBJ2-7; 10 bases are shared with TRBD1. Germline lookup yields CDR1 SQVTM and CDR2 ANQGSEA. V was pared by 4 bases and J by 3 bases, with 6 bases of the junction left unmatched. This CDR3 has 14 amino acids. The CDR3 reads CSVGDRGGIYEQYF. The CDR3 DNA follows: TGCAGCGTTGGGGACAGGGGCGGGATCTACGAGCAGTACTTC.

This chain uses TRBV4-1 with TRBJ2-5; 12 bases are shared with TRBD2. J gave up 4 bases and V 4 bases, and 7 bases lay outside the gene matches. The CDR3 is 16 amino acids. Germline loops: CDR1 MGHRA, CDR2 YSYEKL. As DNA, the CDR3 is TGCGCCAGCAGCCTTGACCCGGGACTAGCGGGAGAGACCCAGTACTTC. This codes for CASSLDPGLAGETQYF.

V gene TRBV28 combines with J gene TRBJ2-2; 14 bases line up with TRBD2. The V gene's germline CDR1 is MDHEN and CDR2 SYDVKM. The CDR3 has 21 amino acids. V shed 3 bases and J 3 bases; nucleotides not matched to a gene: 15. This chain's CDR3 is CASSFLPGLAGANVYTGELFF. CDR3 nucleotides: TGTGCCAGCAGTTTCCTCCCGGGACTAGCGGGAGCAAACGTCTACACCGGGGAGCTGTTTTTT.

The chain carries TRBV18 and TRBJ1-4, with TRBD1 identical over 7 bases. V dropped 8 bases and J dropped 6; count of bases not matched to a gene: 6. Germline loops: CDR1 KGHSH, CDR2 LQKENI. CDR3 length equals 13 residues. For the CDR3, the DNA is TGTGCCAGCGCAGACAGGGTGGATGAAAAACTGTTTTTT. As protein: CASADRVDEKLFF.

The chain is built from TRBV29-1 and TRBJ2-7; 10 positions match TRBD2. The CDR3 has 13 amino acids. The J segment lost 1 base and the V segment lost 4 bases, leaving 1 base of the junction unmatched. Germline values: CDR1 SQVTM, CDR2 ANQGSEA. CDR3 in amino acids: CSVASGSSYEQYF. The CDR3 bases are TGCAGCGTTGCTAGCGGGAGTTCCTACGAGCAGTACTTC.

The CDR3 loop is CASSPGQGLAFF. The CDR3 region has the DNA TGTGCCAGCAGCCCGGGACAGGGGTTAGCTTTCTTT. The chain links TRBV9 to TRBJ1-1; 10 bases line up with TRBD1. Trimming removed 4 bases from V and 10 bases from J; junction bases left unmatched: 4. Germline V gene lookup returns CDR1 SGDLS and CDR2 YYNGEE. This CDR3 has 12 amino acids.

J is TRBJ2-7 and V is TRBV29-1; a weak D match, TRBD2 (6 bases). The CDR3 contains 13 residues. The V end was cut by 5 bases, the J end by 2 bases, with 13 bases between. Germline CDR1 and CDR2: SQVTM and ANQGSEA. CDR3: CSVRRSGPYEQYF. The DNA of the CDR3 is TGCAGCGTTAGGCGTAGCGGACCCTACGAGCAGTACTTC.

The CDR3 nucleotides read TGTGCCAGCTCACTGGTATCCGAGTACGAGCAGTACTTC. It translates to CASSLVSEYEQYF. The genes are TRBV18 and TRBJ2-7; D ambiguous. Germline V gene sequence: CDR1 KGHSH, CDR2 LQKENI. This CDR3 is 13 amino acids long. Trimming took 4 bases from V and 4 from J, leaving 11 bases between them. The full variable domain, in which reference TRBV18 and TRBJ2-7 provide the parts outside the CDR3, is NAGVMQNPRHLVRRRGQEARLRCSPMKGHSHVYWYRQLPEEGLKFMVYLQKENIIDESGMPKERFSAEFPKEGPSILRIQQVVRGDSAAYFCASSLVSEYEQYFGPGTRLTVT.

In its sample, this clone was seen a few times. The chain has TRBV4-3 and TRBJ1-2; perhaps TRBD1 as D (6 bases). The V gene's germline CDR1 is LGHNA and CDR2 YSLEER. This CDR3 region has 16 residues. V dropped 2 bases and J dropped 4 bases, with 17 bases sitting between them. As DNA, the CDR3 is TGCGCCAGCAGCCAACGGGAACAGGGCGGGCTCTATGGCTACACCTTC. It translates to CASSQREQGGLYGYTF.

The V gene is TRBV4-3, the J gene TRBJ2-1; D unresolved. V lost 2 bases to trimming and J lost 0 bases, with 8 bases between them. From germline, CDR1 is LGHNA and CDR2 YSLEER. The CDR3 covers 15 residues. The CDR3 region is CASSQLVSSYNEQFF. The CDR3 nucleotides read TGCGCCAGCAGCCAATTAGTGAGCTCCTACAATGAGCAGTTCTTC.

The chain uses TRBV4-1 and TRBJ2-1, with D maybe TRBD1 (5 bases). The CDR3 totals 14 residues. Germline values: CDR1 MGHRA, CDR2 YSYEKL. The V and J ends lost 5 bases and 4 bases respectively, with 12 bases between them. Here the CDR3 DNA reads TGCGCCAGCAGCACTCGACAGCCATACAATGAGCAGTTCTTC. Amino acids: CASSTRQPYNEQFF.

The chain combines TRBV5-1 with TRBJ1-5; possibly TRBD1 for D (5 bases). Deletions cut 4 bases from V and 1 base from J, with 9 bases between. The V gene's germline CDR1 is SGHRS and CDR2 YFSETQ. CDR3 length equals 14 residues. The CDR3 spells CASSLGPSNQPQHF. The CDR3 DNA sequence: TGCGCCAGCAGCCTGGGGCCGAGCAATCAGCCCCAGCATTTT.

The gene calls are TRBV4-3 and TRBJ1-3, with TRBD1 matching 7 bases. The germline gives CDR1 LGHNA, CDR2 YSLEER. J lost 4 bases, V lost 3 bases, and 12 bases had no gene match. The CDR3 consists of 17 residues. The CDR3 DNA is TGCGCCAGCAGCCACCGACCCCGACAGGGTTCCGGAAACACCATATATTTT. Its translation is CASSHRPRQGSGNTIYF.

The V and J genes are TRBV5-6 and TRBJ2-2, with a tentative D call TRBD1 (6 bases). This CDR3 has 15 residues. Germline CDR1 reads SGHDT; CDR2 reads YYEEEE. Trimming pared 4 bases from V and 0 bases from J, leaving 10 bases between. The CDR3 region has the DNA TGTGCCAGCAGCCGGACAGACGCGAACACCGGGGAGCTGTTTTTT. It codes for CASSRTDANTGELFF.

The J gene is TRBJ2-6, the V gene TRBV7-8; D is unclear. V gave up 3 bases and J gave up 4 bases, with 7 bases separating them. Germline V gene lookup returns CDR1 SGHVS and CDR2 FQNEAQ. There are 14 residues in the CDR3. CDR3 sequence: CASSFSSGANVLTF. CDR3 coding DNA: TGTGCCAGCAGCTTCAGCTCGGGGGCCAACGTCCTGACTTTC.